These 9 T cell receptor beta chains originate from one sample sequenced in a study of Graves' ophthalmopathy and Graves' hyperthyroidism. The sequenced template was RNA, covering the TCR beta CDR3 region. An opening RT-PCR round employed HTBI primers and preceded a second-round multiplex PCR. TCRdb reprocessed the multiplex PCR reads via MiXCR and lists one record per CDR3 protein. The sample lists about 640,000 distinct CDR3 sequences; about 41% were seen once. Sequences were obtained from peripheral blood. The origin of the receptors is an adult man with Graves' ophthalmopathy.

This clonotype was counted many times. The V and J genes are TRBV7-9 and TRBJ1-4; 7 bases map to TRBD1. Germline V gene data show CDR1 as SEHNR and CDR2 as FQNEAQ (reference sequence). The CDR3 covers 13 residues. Trimming removed 5 bases from V and 7 bases from J; junction bases left unmatched: 4. Written as DNA, the CDR3 is TGTGCCAGCAGCCTCGACAGGGCTGAAAAACTGTTTTTT. Its translation is CASSLDRAEKLFF.

This clonotype was seen only once. The DNA is left out, because the CDR3 cannot be placed on it with certainty; the CDR3 is given as TCRdb lists it. This chain connects TRBV29-1 to TRBJ2-2; TRBD2, the table's D call, lacks a check against the DNA. 22 amino acids form the CDR3, both terminal residues included. Germline V CDR1 and CDR2: SQVTM, ANQGSEA. The CDR3 protein is CSVELAGWYEQYFGPGTGELFF.

The chain employs TRBV14 and TRBJ2-2; 7 bases match TRBD2. There are 16 residues in the CDR3. Losses at the gene ends were 4 bases for V and 3 bases for J; bases not matched to a gene: 8. Germline V gene data show CDR1 as SGHDN and CDR2 as FVKESK. The CDR3 loop is CASSRTLARDTGELFF. The CDR3 nucleotides read TGTGCCAGCAGCCGTACACTAGCGCGAGACACCGGGGAGCTGTTTTTT.

This clonotype was detected many times. The chain is built from TRBV7-2 and TRBJ2-2, with unresolved D. The CDR3 consists of 12 residues. V lost 0 bases, J lost 6 bases, and 2 bases lay in between. CDR1 SGHTA and CDR2 FQGNSA come from the germline V gene. CDR3 sequence: CASSLAPGELFF. The DNA of the CDR3 is TGTGCCAGCAGCTTAGCCCCCGGGGAGCTGTTTTTT.

This chain links TRBV15 with TRBJ1-5; D is undetermined. The CDR3 is made up of 15 amino acids. Germline values: CDR1 LNHNV, CDR2 YYDKDF (reference sequence). Trimming removed 3 bases at V and 0 bases at J, with 9 bases between. CDR3 DNA: TGTGCCACCAGCAGTGAAGGGTATAGCAATCAGCCCCAGCATTTT. Translating it yields CATSSEGYSNQPQHF.

This clonotype was seen at least ten times. The chain recombines TRBV7-8 with TRBJ1-4; no clear D gene. Germline CDR1 reads SGHVS; CDR2 reads FQNEAQ. V lost 3 bases and J 3 bases, leaving 11 bases between the germline ends. The CDR3 has 15 amino acids. The CDR3 sequence is CASSLYQSANEKLFF. For the CDR3, the DNA is TGTGCCAGCAGCTTGTACCAATCTGCTAATGAAAAACTGTTTTTT.

In this sample, this clonotype turned up many times. This chain uses TRBV20-1 with TRBJ1-2, with D unclear. Trimming removed 5 bases from V and 5 bases from J, with 24 bases in between. The V gene's germline CDR1 is DFQATT and CDR2 SNEGSKA (reference sequence). The CDR3 has 16 residues. The CDR3 region is CSASAVGPNEGYGYTF. The CDR3 DNA is TGCAGTGCTTCAGCGGTCGGGCCCAACGAGGGATATGGCTACACCTTC.

The chain links TRBV2 to TRBJ2-5; 9 bases map to TRBD1. The J call is doubtful: the DNA matches TRBJ2-1 better. The germline CDR1 and CDR2 sequences are SNHLY and FYNNEI. The length of the CDR3 is 14 residues. The CDR3: CASRGGDRVREQFF. The DNA of the CDR3 is TGTGCCAGCAGGGGGGGGGACAGGGTACGCGAGCAGTTCTTC.

This clonotype was seen at least ten times. The chain couples TRBV12-3 or TRBV12-4 to TRBJ1-1; D is unclear. The CDR3 length is 12 residues. V gave up 6 bases and J gave up 4 bases, with 9 bases separating them. The chain's CDR3 is CASSFRGTEAFF. CDR3 DNA: TGTGCCAGCAGCTTTCGAGGCACTGAAGCTTTCTTT.